What follows is one T cell receptor beta chain and its context. This entry belongs to a study of blood T cell repertoires in COVID-19. TCRdb's copy holds only in-frame clones and misses some; the assay was immunoSEQ multiplex PCR. The sample has about 55,000 clones; approximately 85% are singletons. The sample was peripheral blood. This TCR was sampled from a human donor in a cohort sampled during active COVID-19.

The CDR3: CASSFPGQGISYEQYF. The CDR3 coding sequence is TGTGCCAGCAGCTTCCCGGGACAGGGAATCTCCTACGAGCAGTACTTC. The V and J genes are TRBV7-9 and TRBJ2-7; 9 nucleotides line up with TRBD1. Trimming removed 3 bases from V and 0 bases from J; junction bases left unmatched: 6. The CDR3 consists of 16 residues. Germline values: CDR1 SEHNR, CDR2 FQNEAQ (reference sequence).